This TCR beta chain appears in the sequencing data of a study of blood T cells in healthy people across ages (dated by TCRdb to 2013 to 2016). Context from the whole study: In model experiments, template switching captured roughly one uniquely barcoded TCR beta cDNA molecule for every two T cells. The study analyzed two additional independent replicas of 1 million unique cDNA reads from the same blood draw for two donors, one aged 18 to 29 and one aged 80 or older. Using deep sequencing normalized with unique cDNA molecular identifiers, the study measured how TCR beta repertoire diversity changes with age. The donors were divided into four age groups: young (average around 17 years), middle-aged (over 35), aged (about 60) and long-lived (82). To avoid experimental bias, donors of different ages were randomly spread across the sequencing lanes. The full study reports these points: The CMV infection status of donors was not known, potentially confounding age-related changes in expanded clonotypes. The percentage of naive T cells measured by flow cytometry correlated strongly with observed TCR beta diversity. Total diversity estimates from one million sequenced T cells were considered lower bounds and underestimates. Compared with the aged group, the long-lived group had more naive CD4+ T cells, fewer expanded clones and increased TCR diversity, a pattern suggesting age selection. Observed TCR beta diversity per million T cells fell roughly linearly with age, and a significant reduction was already apparent by age about 36. Because profiling used bulk unsorted PBMCs, naive and antigen-experienced compartments could not be compared conclusively.

Donors were a few dozen systemically healthy Caucasian individuals from Russia aged roughly 6 to 90 years. Each donor gave ten milliliters of peripheral blood, drawn into EDTA-treated Vacutainer tubes. Ficoll-Paque density-gradient centrifugation was used to isolate PBMCs, with at least 6 million per sample. Total RNA, at least 5 micrograms per sample, was extracted from PBMCs with Trizol reagent. Naive CD45RAhigh/CD27high T cell percentages were measured by flow cytometry on a PBMC aliquot from every donor. There are 15 amino acids in the CDR3, from cysteine to phenylalanine inclusive. The retained sequence is limited to the CDR3, 45 bases, with the frame set at the first base. CDR1 is given as PRHDT and CDR2 as FYEKMQ, both from the germline V gene (reference sequence). V loses 1 base of germline sequence and J loses 13 bases, and the interval between the two ends is 20 bases. With regard to this clonotype: Which antigen it targets is not known. It has no much larger one-base neighbor in the sample; base qualities were not kept.

Library construction relied on 5' RACE. Data came from an Illumina HiSeq 2500. A second PCR of roughly 6 to 11 cycles was run with a J-beta primer mix and a sample-barcoded 5' primer. Each TCR beta cDNA molecule received a unique molecular identifier from a template-switch 5' adaptor carrying 12 random nucleotides. At least 2.5 million CDR3-containing paired-end reads were obtained from each sample. The Mint cDNA synthesis kit, primed by a TRBC-specific oligonucleotide, was used to synthesize first-strand cDNA from all RNA. All cDNA was treated with uracil-DNA glycosylase and then went through a first 18-cycle PCR with the universal primers M1SS and BC2_uni_R. Per the original workflow: Normalization of each sample was performed by random selection of 1 million high-quality reads, each carrying a distinct molecular identifier. Reads sharing molecular identifiers were discarded rather than binned into consensus sequences. MiTCR, run with a Q25 quality threshold and the strictest error-elimination algorithm, handled CDR3 identification, clonotype clustering and error correction. A nonparametric unseen species model with Euler transformation was used to estimate a lower bound on total TCR beta diversity. TCRdb trimmed public reads at Q25 via fastp, called clones via MiXCR and kept in-frame beta chains. Under each unique CDR3 protein, matching rows form one entry showing the most common genes and DNA. TCRdb, rather than the study authors, made the V and J calls. In this sample the table shows over 1,300,000 distinct CDR3 sequences, 55% to 75% of which occur a single time. Approximately 7% of the sample rests with the top ten.

The rearrangement joined TRBV13 to TRBJ2-1; TRBD1 is perhaps the D gene, given 6 matching bases. Sequencing input: blood. The clonotype was recovered from a man aged 18 to 29 in good health. The nucleotide sequence reads as follows: TGTGCCAGCAGCTTAGTATCGACAGGCGGATCCCACCAGTTCTTC. This yields the protein CASSLVSTGGSHQFF.